This T cell receptor beta chain came from a study of T cell responses to AZD1222 COVID-19 vaccine. Germline loops: CDR1 SGHTA, CDR2 FQGTGA. CDR3 length: 17 residues. With 2 bases clipped from V and 0 bases from J, the junction kept 6 bases outside the gene matches. Assay used: immunoSEQ multiplex PCR; TCRdb lists only in-frame clones, some missing. The table records 130,000 to 150,000 clones, 90% to 95% of them present only once. The rearrangement links TRBV7-3 to TRBJ1-1; 10 bases fit TRBD1. The receptor was derived from an adult in good health. The sequences come from peripheral blood, collected on day 0 of AZD1222 vaccination. As DNA, the CDR3 is TGTGCCAGCAGCTTACGACAGGGGGCATTTATGAACACTGAAGCTTTCTTT. Protein sequence: CASSLRQGAFMNTEAFF.